The rows below give T cell receptor beta chains drawn from one sample of a study of blood T cell repertoires in COVID-19. The repertoire was sequenced with immunoSEQ multiplex PCR; TCRdb's copy has only in-frame clones and lacks some. The sample yields around 260,000 clones, around nine tenths seen once. Sequences were obtained from peripheral blood. The receptors originated from a young man with active or convalescent COVID-19. The CDR3 runs from the conserved cysteine through the conserved F or W. D genes are given only for firm matches. Size is omitted from some rows. Given values are once, few, many or a class for expanded clones.

D gene,clone size,J gene,V gene,CDR3 protein,CDR3 DNA
-,once,TRBJ1-5,TRBV7-2,CASSWDFSSNQPQHF,TGTGCCAGCAGTTGGGACTTTTCGAGCAATCAGCCCCAGCATTTT
TRBD2,-,TRBJ2-1,TRBV11-3,CASSRGGLIGNNEQFF,TGTGCCAGCAGCCGGGGGGGGCTTATCGGAAACAATGAGCAGTTCTTC
TRBD1,-,TRBJ2-1,TRBV29-1,CSTGGYEQFF,TGCAGCACAGGGGGGTATGAGCAGTTCTTC
-,-,TRBJ1-2,TRBV19,CASSVQGRYGYTF,TGTGCCAGTAGTGTTCAGGGGCGGTATGGCTACACCTTC
-,-,TRBJ1-6,TRBV10-1,CASTNRVSGRSPLHF,TGCGCCAGCACAAACAGGGTATCGGGACGGTCACCCCTCCACTTT
TRBD1,-,TRBJ1-3,TRBV29-1,CSVGGQSSGNTIYF,TGCAGCGTTGGGGGACAGAGCTCTGGAAACACCATATATTTT
-,-,TRBJ1-1,TRBV19,CASSSGLVNTEAFF,TGTGCCAGTAGTTCGGGACTCGTGAACACTGAAGCTTTCTTT
-,-,TRBJ1-2,TRBV7-2,CASGLGGAGFYGYTF,TGTGCCAGCGGATTAGGAGGCGCAGGGTTCTATGGCTACACCTTC
-,-,TRBJ1-6,TRBV5-5,CASSFTGINSPLHF,TGTGCCAGCAGCTTCACAGGGATTAATTCACCCCTCCACTTT
TRBD1,-,TRBJ1-5,TRBV18,CASSRGTGSNQPQHF,TGTGCCAGCTCACGGGGGACAGGTTCAAATCAGCCCCAGCATTTT
-,-,TRBJ1-1,TRBV6-1,CASSESPDTEAFF,TGTGCCAGCAGTGAGTCTCCAGACACTGAAGCTTTCTTT
TRBD1,-,TRBJ2-7,TRBV5-4,CASSPGQGAYEQYF,TGTGCCAGCAGCCCGGGACAGGGGGCATACGAGCAGTACTTC
-,-,TRBJ2-2,TRBV19,CASTSTYTGELFF,TGTGCCAGTACTAGTACTTACACCGGGGAGCTGTTTTTT
-,once,TRBJ1-2,TRBV6-2/TRBV6-3,CASSFSRYSAGYGYTF,TGTGCCAGCAGTTTTTCACGCTATTCGGCGGGCTATGGCTACACCTTC
-,once,TRBJ1-1,TRBV4-1,CASSQDSVGGTEAFF,TGCGCCAGCAGCCAAGATTCAGTCGGGGGCACTGAAGCTTTCTTT
TRBD2,-,TRBJ2-1,TRBV7-3,CASSSLAGGVNEQFF,TGTGCCAGCAGCTCTCTAGCGGGGGGCGTCAATGAGCAGTTCTTC
TRBD1,few,TRBJ2-1,TRBV25-1,CASSGQVTGVQFF,TGTGCCAGCAGTGGTCAGGTAACAGGGGTGCAGTTCTTC
TRBD2,-,TRBJ2-3,TRBV29-1,CSAPQGLAGTDTQYF,TGCAGCGCCCCGCAGGGACTAGCTGGGACAGATACGCAGTATTTT
-,-,TRBJ1-5,TRBV10-3,CAISESTDAQPQHF,TGTGCCATCAGTGAGTCGACTGACGCCCAGCCCCAGCATTTT
-,-,TRBJ1-5,TRBV6-2/TRBV6-3,CASSYSGAGQPQHF,TGTGCCAGCAGTTACTCAGGGGCAGGTCAGCCCCAGCATTTT
-,-,TRBJ1-4,TRBV7-2,CASSSARSEKLFF,TGTGCCAGCAGCTCAGCCCGTTCCGAAAAACTGTTTTTT
TRBD1,few,TRBJ1-1,TRBV6-4,CASSEEQGAEAFF,TGTGCCAGCAGTGAGGAGCAGGGGGCTGAAGCTTTCTTT
-,-,TRBJ1-3,TRBV6-5,CASTPSGSGNTIYF,TGTGCCAGCACTCCAAGCGGCTCTGGAAACACCATATATTTT
-,-,TRBJ1-6,TRBV5-3,CAYLTREYNSPLHF,TGTGCCTATTTAACACGGGAGTATAATTCACCCCTCCACTTT
-,-,TRBJ2-7,TRBV18,CASSLGSYYEQYF,TGTGCCAGCTCACTGGGGAGTTACTACGAGCAGTACTTC
-,-,TRBJ2-3,TRBV30,CAWSNGQSTDTQYF,TGTGCCTGGAGTAACGGACAGAGCACAGATACGCAGTATTTT
TRBD1,-,TRBJ1-2,TRBV6-5,CASTERSGTVYGYTF,TGTGCCAGCACCGAAAGATCCGGGACAGTCTATGGCTACACCTTC
-,-,TRBJ1-5,TRBV4-1,CASSQVQGPYQPQHF,TGCGCCAGCAGCCAAGTTCAGGGCCCCTATCAGCCCCAGCATTTT
TRBD1,-,TRBJ1-1,TRBV7-2,CASSSWGQGTNTEAFF,TGTGCCAGCAGCTCGTGGGGACAGGGGACGAACACTGAAGCTTTCTTT
TRBD1,-,TRBJ2-4,TRBV11-1,CASSPGTGVNIQYF,TGTGCCAGCAGCCCTGGGACAGGGGTAAACATTCAGTACTTC
-,-,TRBJ2-5,TRBV4-2,CASSQEGGQETQYF,TGTGCCAGCAGCCAAGAGGGGGGCCAAGAGACCCAGTACTTC
TRBD1,few,TRBJ2-5,TRBV18,CASSPLEEQGFLETQYF,TGTGCCAGCTCACCACTGGAAGAACAGGGGTTTTTGGAGACCCAGTACTTC
-,-,TRBJ2-7,TRBV6-6,CASSYSTRGGGNEQYF,TGTGCCAGCAGTTACTCGACGAGGGGAGGTGGGAACGAGCAGTACTTC
TRBD1,-,TRBJ1-1,TRBV7-2,CASSLDDRGSAEAFF,TGTGCCAGCAGCCTAGACGACAGGGGGAGTGCTGAAGCTTTCTTT
TRBD1,-,TRBJ2-7,TRBV7-2,CASSTGGQGAYEQYF,TGTGCCAGCAGCACGGGAGGACAGGGGGCCTACGAGCAGTACTTC
TRBD2,-,TRBJ2-7,TRBV29-1,CSVERSGGYEQYF,TGCAGCGTTGAGCGTAGCGGGGGGTACGAGCAGTACTTC
-,-,TRBJ1-5,TRBV27,CASTLLVAEQPQHF,TGTGCCAGCACCCTTCTGGTGGCGGAGCAGCCCCAGCATTTT
TRBD2,once,TRBJ2-5,TRBV7-7,CASSQGGGNQETQYF,TGTGCCAGCAGCCAGGGCGGGGGGAACCAAGAGACCCAGTACTTC
TRBD2,few,TRBJ2-3,TRBV29-1,CSVGGAGVADTQYF,TGCAGCGTGGGAGGCGCGGGGGTCGCAGATACGCAGTATTTT
-,-,TRBJ1-1,TRBV28,CASSFFRNTEAFF,TGTGCCAGCAGTTTTTTCAGGAACACTGAAGCTTTCTTT
-,-,TRBJ1-5,TRBV12-3/TRBV12-4,CAKAGNHQPQHF,TGTGCCAAGGCGGGGAATCATCAGCCCCAGCATTTT
TRBD2,-,TRBJ2-3,TRBV3-1/TRBV3-2,CASSQITSGGARDTQYF,TGTGCCAGCAGCCAGATAACTAGCGGGGGGGCCAGAGATACGCAGTATTTT
-,-,TRBJ2-5,TRBV6-2/TRBV6-3,CASSYRRGQETQYF,TGTGCCAGCAGTTACCGGCGGGGACAAGAGACCCAGTACTTC